This TCR beta chain is drawn from a study of radiotherapy plus CTLA-4 blockade in lung cancer. About the study: Patients showed objective responses in 18% of cases and disease control in around 30%.

The method was immunoSEQ multiplex PCR; TCRdb's version includes in-frame clones alone and lacks a portion of them. The sample contains just over 35,000 clones, 75% to 90% of which appear only once. CDR3 size: 16 residues. CDR1 and CDR2 (germline): MDHEN, SYDVKM. Trimming cost V 2 bases and J 2 bases; bases outside gene matches: 7. General observations from the study: It was early blood T cell clone dynamics, with interferon-beta, that reportedly best predicted response.

Points on this clone: Its antigen is currently unknown.

Source: peripheral blood, taken from a patient treated with radiotherapy plus ipilimumab. The TCR originated in a human donor with non-small cell lung cancer who had stable disease on radiotherapy plus ipilimumab. The gene calls are TRBV28 and TRBJ2-3; 7 nucleotides align to TRBD2. The CDR3 loop is CASSLGASGYTDTQYF. CDR3 nucleotides: TGTGCCAGCAGTTTAGGGGCTAGCGGTTACACAGATACGCAGTATTTT.